Below are 10 T cell receptor beta chains sequenced from a single sample in a study of cytomegalovirus exposure and HLA in healthy donors. The study ran its PCR with 60 Vbeta and 13 Jbeta primers. The assay was immunoSEQ multiplex PCR, and TCRdb's table has in-frame clones only and misses some. The profile shows hundreds of thousands of clones, over 60% of them singletons. Material for sequencing was PBMCs. All receptors derive from a male donor in good health and CMV-seronegative.

The chain links TRBV4-1 to TRBJ2-5; 7 nucleotides align to TRBD2. Gene TRBJ2-7 matches the end of the DNA better, so the J call may be wrong. Germline V gives CDR1 MGHRA, CDR2 YSYEKL. There are 15 residues in the CDR3. The CDR3 bases are TGCGCCAGCAGCCAAACGGGAGGCCGGGCCTACGAGCAGTACTTC. Encoded protein: CASSQTGGRAYEQYF.

J is TRBJ2-7 and V is TRBV18; 7 nucleotides agree with TRBD2. This CDR3 has 14 amino acids. Germline V gene lookup returns CDR1 KGHSH and CDR2 LQKENI. With 2 bases clipped from V and 3 bases from J, the junction kept 4 bases outside the gene matches. This CDR3 reads CASSPNSGGYEQYF. CDR3 sequence (DNA): TGTGCCAGCTCACCAAATTCGGGGGGCTACGAGCAGTACTTC.

A few counts support this clone. CDR3 amino acids: CASHTGLGETQYF. The DNA for the CDR3 is TGTGCCAGCCATACAGGTCTTGGAGAGACCCAGTACTTC. The chain carries TRBV27 and TRBJ2-5, with D possibly being TRBD1 (5 bases). Looked up from germline, CDR1 is MNHEY and CDR2 is SMNVEV (reference sequence). The CDR3 loop spans 13 amino acids. V lost 8 bases and J lost 4, with 14 bases in between.

The chain employs TRBV4-2 and TRBJ1-5; no firm D call. V was shortened by 4 bases and J by 4 bases, with 11 bases between the two germline ends. This CDR3 is built from 14 residues. Germline-derived CDR1 and CDR2 are LGHNA and YNFKEQ. For the CDR3, the DNA is TGTGCCAGCAGCCGAGGGCCCGTTAATCAGCCCCAGCATTTT. Its protein is CASSRGPVNQPQHF.

This clone came up a few times. This chain joins TRBV27 and TRBJ1-6; 8 nucleotides align to TRBD1. The CDR3 has 12 amino acids. V lost 3 bases to trimming and J lost 13 bases; unmatched junction nucleotides: 2. From germline, CDR1 is MNHEY and CDR2 SMNVEV (reference sequence). The CDR3 loop is CASSFQGAPLHF. CDR3 coding DNA: TGTGCCAGCAGTTTCCAGGGGGCTCCCCTCCACTTT.

The CDR3 DNA reads as TGTGCCAGCAGCTTCACCGGGACATCCCACGAGCAGTACTTC. Amino acids: CASSFTGTSHEQYF. The chain recombines TRBV7-2 with TRBJ2-7; possibly TRBD1 for D (6 bases). From germline, CDR1 is SGHTA and CDR2 FQGNSA. The V end lost 3 bases, the J end lost 5 bases, and 14 bases lay between the germline ends. The CDR3 covers 14 residues.

This clone was seen more than once but under ten times. J is TRBJ2-2 and V is TRBV5-1; TRBD2 matches at 9 bases. CDR3 length: 15 amino acids. Looked up from germline, CDR1 is SGHRS and CDR2 is YFSETQ. The trim removed 1 base at V and 6 bases at J, leaving 4 bases unmatched. CDR3 loop: CASSLSTSGAGELFF. The DNA for the CDR3 is TGCGCCAGCAGCTTGTCGACTAGCGGTGCCGGGGAGCTGTTTTTT.

V usage is TRBV4-3 and J usage is TRBJ2-7; no clear D gene. Germline CDR1 and CDR2: LGHNA and YSLEER. The CDR3 runs to 13 residues. Trimming cost V 2 bases and J 6 bases, with 11 bases left between them. CDR3 protein: CASSQSSAGEQYF. The CDR3 region has the DNA TGCGCCAGCAGCCAATCGTCGGCAGGCGAGCAGTACTTC.

This rearrangement joins TRBV28 to TRBJ2-7; 13 nucleotides line up with TRBD2. With 6 bases clipped from V and 2 bases from J, the junction kept 4 bases outside the gene matches. There are 15 residues in the CDR3. Germline loops: CDR1 MDHEN, CDR2 SYDVKM. The CDR3 coding sequence is TGTGCCAGCAGCTTGGGACTAGCGGGGCCCTACGAGCAGTACTTC. Translated, it gives CASSLGLAGPYEQYF.

The chain joins TRBV2 to TRBJ1-2; 8 bases map to TRBD1. Germline V gene data show CDR1 as SNHLY and CDR2 as FYNNEI. V was pared by 7 bases and J by 7 bases, with 11 bases of the junction left unmatched. The CDR3 contains 14 residues. The CDR3 is CASTMTGAASGYTF. CDR3 in DNA: TGTGCCAGCACGATGACAGGGGCGGCTAGTGGCTACACCTTC.